A selection of T cell receptor beta chains follows, all from one sample in a study of post-analysis software for immune sequencing data. TCRdb reprocessed the PCR reads via MiXCR and lists one record per CDR3 protein. The data show 170,000 or so distinct CDR3 sequences, 30% seen once. The material sequenced was blood. All receptors come from a girl aged 10 to 17 with multiple sclerosis. Each CDR3 is given with its conserved first and last residue. D genes are given only for firm matches. Clone size is given for some rows only: seen once, a few or many times, or a class if the clone is expanded.

TRBV19,-,TRBJ1-2,-,CASTLMGSYGYTF,TGTGCCAGTACGTTGATGGGTAGCTATGGCTACACCTTC
TRBV20-1,TRBD2,TRBJ2-1,many,CSAKLAGAVGYNEQFF,TGCAGTGCCAAACTAGCGGGAGCGGTGGGCTACAATGAGCAGTTCTTC
TRBV3-1,-,TRBJ2-1,many,CASSQAPSAYNEQFF,TGTGCCAGCAGCCAAGCACCCTCGGCCTACAATGAGCAGTTCTTC
TRBV28,TRBD2,TRBJ2-1,few,CASSLSGMGNEQFF,TGTGCCAGCAGCCTTAGCGGGATGGGGAATGAGCAGTTCTTC
TRBV3-1,-,TRBJ2-7,-,CASSQGGFYNEQYF,TGTGCCAGCAGCCAAGGGGGGTTTTACAATGAGCAGTACTTC
TRBV12-3/TRBV12-4,-,TRBJ2-1,many,CASGWESYNEQFF,TGTGCCAGCGGTTGGGAGTCCTACAATGAGCAGTTCTTC
TRBV7-2,-,TRBJ2-2,-,CASSPRMIGGAGELFF,TGTGCCAGCAGCCCACGGATGATAGGGGGGGCCGGGGAGCTGTTTTTT
TRBV7-3,-,TRBJ1-2,many,CASSFLRQGNYGYTF,TGTGCCAGCAGCTTCTTACGGCAGGGGAACTATGGCTACACCTTC
TRBV5-1,-,TRBJ1-1,few,CASSLRGQGEVAFF,TGCGCCAGCAGCTTGAGAGGGCAGGGTGAGGTTGCTTTCTTT
TRBV28,-,TRBJ2-3,many,CASSSGTWTTDTQYF,TGTGCCAGCAGTTCCGGGACGTGGACCACAGATACGCAGTATTTT
TRBV18,-,TRBJ2-3,-,CASSLGWDTDTQYF,TGTGCCAGCTCACTGGGATGGGACACAGATACGCAGTATTTT
TRBV7-6,TRBD1,TRBJ2-3,-,CATVPGQLTADTQYF,TGTGCCACAGTACCGGGACAGCTAACTGCGGATACGCAGTATTTT
TRBV20-1,-,TRBJ2-1,-,CSADSRSNEQFF,TGCAGTGCTGACTCCCGTTCCAATGAGCAGTTCTTC
TRBV3-1,TRBD2,TRBJ2-7,many,CASSHHAGLAGGGEQYF,TGTGCCAGCAGCCACCACGCGGGCCTAGCGGGAGGAGGCGAGCAGTACTTC
TRBV5-6,TRBD1,TRBJ1-4,many,CASSLGQGGEKLFF,TGTGCCAGCAGCTTGGGACAGGGAGGCGAAAAACTGTTTTTT
TRBV11-2,-,TRBJ2-3,few,CASSLVGTVLTAADTQYF,TGTGCCAGCAGCTTAGTCGGGACGGTACTTACGGCGGCAGATACGCAGTATTTT
TRBV19,-,TRBJ1-5,-,CASTIHTDRRYQPQHF,TGTGCCAGTACCATCCACACGGACAGACGCTATCAGCCCCAGCATTTT
TRBV20-1,-,TRBJ2-7,many,CSARAPQAYEQYF,TGCAGTGCTAGAGCGCCGCAGGCCTACGAGCAGTACTTC
TRBV7-9,-,TRBJ1-4,few,CASSPASTNEKLFF,TGTGCCAGCAGTCCTGCATCAACTAATGAAAAACTGTTTTTT
TRBV9,-,TRBJ2-1,few,CASSADFNEQFF,TGTGCCAGCAGCGCGGACTTTAATGAGCAGTTCTTC
TRBV12-3/TRBV12-4,-,TRBJ2-7,many,CASSLIGGELSSYEQYF,TGTGCCAGCAGTTTAATAGGGGGAGAGTTGAGCTCCTACGAGCAGTACTTC
TRBV7-9,-,TRBJ2-3,-,CASSQGSGTHDYTDTRYF,TGTGCCAGCAGTCAGGGTTCCGGGACGCACGATTACACAGATACGCGGTATTTT
TRBV6-2/TRBV6-3,-,TRBJ1-1,-,CASSYGVTEAFF,TGTGCCAGCAGTTATGGGGTCACTGAAGCTTTCTTT
TRBV5-1,TRBD1,TRBJ1-3,-,CASRQGRSSGNTIYF,TGCGCCAGTAGACAGGGCCGAAGCTCTGGAAACACCATATATTTT
TRBV5-1,TRBD1,TRBJ2-3,-,CASSTTWHRGDTQYF,TGCGCCAGCAGCACCACCTGGCACAGGGGAGATACGCAGTATTTT
TRBV7-9,-,TRBJ2-1,many,CAVSNEQFF,TGTGCAGTTAGTAATGAGCAGTTCTTC
TRBV6-1,-,TRBJ2-7,-,CASNSGGAFYEQYF,TGTGCCAGCAATTCCGGGGGAGCCTTCTACGAGCAGTACTTC
TRBV7-7,-,TRBJ2-7,many,CASSPLASNGEQYF,TGTGCCAGCAGCCCGCTAGCGTCTAATGGCGAGCAGTACTTC
TRBV10-3,-,TRBJ1-6,-,CAISGGSLSTDTQYLAQAPLHF,-
TRBV9,-,TRBJ2-7,many,CASSPRGYEQYF,TGTGCCAGCAGCCCTCGGGGCTACGAGCAGTACTTC
TRBV6-5,-,TRBJ2-2,few,CASSYSGMNTGELFF,TGTGCCAGCAGTTACTCAGGGATGAACACCGGGGAGCTGTTTTTT
TRBV7-9,TRBD2,TRBJ2-5,-,CASSRQTSGKETQYF,TGTGCCAGCAGCCGCCAGACTAGCGGGAAAGAGACCCAGTACTTC
TRBV10-2,-,TRBJ1-5,-,CASSESTGNQPQHF,TGCGCCAGCAGTGAGTCGACGGGGAATCAGCCCCAGCATTTT
TRBV12-3/TRBV12-4,-,TRBJ2-5,many,CATRRLGQETQYF,TGTGCCACCCGCCGGCTAGGACAAGAGACCCAGTACTTC
TRBV18,-,TRBJ2-1,many,CASSPRTSEQFF,TGTGCCAGCTCACCAAGGACATCTGAGCAGTTCTTC
TRBV20-1,-,TRBJ2-5,many,CSARDTIQETQYF,TGCAGTGCTAGAGACACAATCCAAGAGACCCAGTACTTC